Below, one TCR beta chain is given with its context. Its matching antigen is unknown. This CDR3 is built from 14 residues. Deletions cut 6 bases from V and 4 bases from J, with 12 bases between. Germline V gene lookup returns CDR1 MNHEY and CDR2 SVGAGI. This specimen comes from a study of graft-versus-host responses after intestinal transplantation. Study in general: Recipients had transplants, and these were multivisceral, liver-intestinal, or isolated intestinal.

Repertoires were generated with immunoSEQ multiplex PCR, while TCRdb's copy carries only in-frame clones and drops some. In the table there are roughly 80,000 clones, around 87% of which are singletons. Study results and caveats: GvH clones surfaced in recipient marrow, some emerging earlier in ileum or blood.

This TCR was recovered from a human donor who was the organ donor for an intestinal transplant. The starting material was unstimulated CD8+ T cells sorted from spleen or lymph node cells, obtained before transplant. V gene TRBV6-5 combines with J gene TRBJ2-2; either TRBD1 or TRBD2 may fit D (5 bases each). CDR3 in DNA: TGTGCCAGCAGATGGGACCCCGGCACCGGGGAGCTGTTTTTT. Translating gives CASRWDPGTGELFF.